This T cell receptor beta chain emerged from a study of control samples from healthy donors and cancer patients. Repertoires were generated with immunoSEQ multiplex PCR, while TCRdb's copy carries only in-frame clones and drops some. Of some 99,000 clones in the sample, 90% were seen once. Germline V gene sequence: CDR1 SEHNR, CDR2 FQNEAQ (reference sequence). The CDR3 length is 15 residues. Trimming took 6 bases from V and 3 from J, leaving 12 bases between them. The TCR originated in a human donor in good health. The donor label of this sample is uncertain. The chain combines TRBV7-9 with TRBJ1-6; possible D gene TRBD1, 6 bases. The sample comprised blood. The CDR3 nucleotides read TGTGCCAGCAGTGGGGGGGCTGGCTATAATTCACCCCTCCACTTT. Its protein is CASSGGAGYNSPLHF.